These 20 T cell receptor beta chains were sequenced from one sample in a study of blood T cells in healthy people across ages. With a J-beta primer mix and a sample-barcoded 5' primer, a second PCR ran about 7 to 11 cycles. TCRdb reanalysed the 5' RACE reads using MiXCR and keeps one entry per CDR3 protein. The data show roughly 800,000 distinct CDR3 sequences, 55% to 75% seen once. Sequencing was performed on blood. Source of these receptors: a man under 40 in good health.

This clonotype was seen more than once but under ten times. In nucleotides, the CDR3 is TGTGCCATCAAAGGGGCAGCTCCTACAGATACGCAGTATTTT. Its protein is CAIKGAAPTDTQYF. This chain links TRBV10-3 with TRBJ2-3, with D tentatively TRBD1 (5 bases). V lost 7 bases, J lost 3 bases, and 14 bases lay in between. The germline V gene has CDR1 ENHRY and CDR2 SYGVKD. This CDR3 is built from 14 residues.

The CDR3 is CASSSQASTSELPLHF. The DNA of the CDR3 is TGTGCCAGCAGCTCACAGGCCTCTACCTCGGAATTACCCCTCCACTTT. The chain links TRBV7-2 to TRBJ1-6; tentatively, D is TRBD1 (5 bases). Germline CDR1 reads SGHTA; CDR2 reads FQGNSA. V lost 4 bases to trimming and J lost 12 bases, with 22 bases between them. CDR3 length: 16 amino acids.

Here the CDR3 DNA reads TGTGCCAGCAGGGCAAAATGGAACGGGAGGACCTCCTACGAGCAGTACTTC. It yields the protein CASRAKWNGRTSYEQYF. The genes are TRBV6-1 and TRBJ2-7; 7 bases are shared with TRBD2. This CDR3 comprises 17 residues. Looked up from germline, CDR1 is MNHNS and CDR2 is SASEGT. Trimming cost V 6 bases and J 0 bases; bases outside gene matches: 14.

The chain uses TRBV29-1 and TRBJ1-1; D is unclear. Germline loops: CDR1 SQVTM, CDR2 ANQGSEA. Trimming removed 4 bases from V and 0 bases from J, with 9 bases in between. This CDR3 is built from 13 residues. The CDR3 sequence is CSVGDAVNTEAFF. In DNA, the CDR3 is TGCAGCGTTGGAGATGCGGTGAACACTGAAGCTTTCTTT.

The V call is TRBV28, the J call TRBJ2-1; TRBD2 matches 9 bases. Germline values: CDR1 MDHEN, CDR2 SYDVKM. V gave up 2 bases and J gave up 6 bases; unmatched junction bases: 5. The CDR3 consists of 15 residues. Written as DNA, the CDR3 is TGTGCCAGCAGTTTAGCGGGAGGGGACGTCAATGAGCAGTTCTTC. It yields the protein CASSLAGGDVNEQFF.

This clonotype appeared many times. The V call is TRBV20-1, the J call TRBJ2-4; TRBD1 or TRBD2 may be the D gene (6 bases each). This CDR3 comprises 14 residues. The germline V gene has CDR1 DFQATT and CDR2 SNEGSKA (reference sequence). Trimming stripped 1 base from V and 4 bases from J, with 11 bases between. CDR3 sequence: CSARGGGLKNIQYF. CDR3 nucleotide sequence: TGCAGTGCTAGAGGTGGGGGGCTAAAAAACATTCAGTACTTC.

This clonotype was seen only a few times. The V and J genes are TRBV15 and TRBJ2-1; D may be TRBD2 (5 bases). Germline-derived CDR1 and CDR2 are LNHNV and YYDKDF (reference sequence). The CDR3 has 13 amino acids. The V gene lost 1 base and the J gene lost 6 bases, with 7 bases spanning the gap. The CDR3 region has the DNA TGTGCCACCAGCAGAGCTCGGGGCAATGAGCAGTTCTTC. This translates into CATSRARGNEQFF.

This chain joins TRBV19 and TRBJ2-1; the D gene could be TRBD1 or TRBD2 (5 bases each). V lost 3 bases and J 8 bases, leaving 20 bases between the germline ends. CDR3 length: 16 amino acids. Germline-derived CDR1 and CDR2 are LNHDA and SQIVND (reference sequence). DNA of the CDR3: TGTGCCAGTAGTATGGCTCGGGCCACTGGGGGATATGAGCAGTTCTTC. Protein product: CASSMARATGGYEQFF.

The chain joins TRBV29-1 to TRBJ1-2; TRBD1 is a possible D gene (5 bases). The CDR3 has 12 residues. V lost 6 bases to trimming and J lost 7 bases, with 15 bases between them. From germline, CDR1 is SQVTM and CDR2 ANQGSEA. This chain's CDR3 is CSVGAGGSGYTF. Written as DNA, the CDR3 is TGCAGCGTGGGAGCCGGGGGTAGTGGCTACACCTTC. Using reference TRBV29-1 and TRBJ1-2 for the parts outside the CDR3, the full variable domain is SAVISQKPSRDICQRGTSLTIQCQVDSQVTMMFWYRQQPGQSLTLIATANQGSEATYESGFVIDKFPISRPNLTFSTLTVSNMSPEDSSIYLCSVGAGGSGYTFGSGTRLTVV.

The rearrangement links TRBV7-9 to TRBJ2-3; no definite D call. Trimming pared 2 bases from V and 2 bases from J, leaving 8 bases between. This CDR3 spans 14 amino acids. CDR1 and CDR2 from the germline V gene are SEHNR and FQNEAQ (reference sequence). CDR3 sequence reads: CASSLTSPTDTQYF. CDR3 DNA sequence: TGTGCCAGCAGCTTAACTTCCCCCACAGATACGCAGTATTTT.

This chain connects TRBV27 to TRBJ1-2; the D gene is possibly TRBD1 (5 bases). Germline values: CDR1 MNHEY, CDR2 SMNVEV (reference sequence). V lost 6 bases, J lost 6 bases, and 20 bases lay in between. CDR3 length equals 15 residues. CDR3 protein: CASSSDFRGVDGYTF. CDR3 sequence (DNA): TGTGCCAGCAGCTCAGACTTCCGGGGGGTTGATGGCTACACCTTC.

The chain is built from TRBV7-2 and TRBJ1-2, with D unresolved. This CDR3 has 10 amino acids. CDR1 is SGHTA and CDR2 is FQGNSA in the germline V gene. Trimming pared 8 bases from V and 8 bases from J, leaving 9 bases between. The CDR3 coding sequence is TGTGCCAGCGGGGAAAACGGCTACACCTTC. Translated, it gives CASGENGYTF.

The chain joins TRBV20-1 to TRBJ2-3; TRBD2 aligns across 8 bases. The V segment lost 0 bases and the J segment 6 bases; nucleotides outside the gene matches: 14. Germline lookup yields CDR1 DFQATT and CDR2 SNEGSKA (reference sequence). The CDR3 is made up of 17 amino acids. CDR3 sequence reads: CSARDAGPRGAGDTQYF. CDR3 coding DNA: TGCAGTGCTAGAGACGCTGGGCCGCGGGGGGCGGGGGATACGCAGTATTTT.

A note on this clonotype: It may be a read error: a sequence one base away is much more abundant. The rearrangement uses TRBV15 and TRBJ2-1; 8 nucleotides line up with TRBD2. Germline V gives CDR1 LNHNV, CDR2 YYDKDF (reference sequence). Trimming removed 6 bases from V and 6 bases from J; junction bases left unmatched: 13. The CDR3 extends over 16 amino acids. In DNA, the CDR3 is TGTGCCACCAGAGAGGGCATCGGGAGGGAGTGCAATGAGCAGTTCTTC. This sequence encodes CATREGIGRECNEQFF. Supplemented by reference TRBV15 and TRBJ2-1, the full variable domain reads DAMVIQNPRYQVTQFGKPVTLSCSQTLNHNVMYWYQQKSSQAPKLLFHYYDKDFNNEADTPDNFQSRRPNTSFCFLDIRSPGLGDTAMYLCATREGIGRECNEQFFGPGTRLTVL.

The J gene is TRBJ1-2, the V gene TRBV7-8; TRBD1 might be the D (5 bases). The CDR3 contains 12 residues. Germline assignment: CDR1 SGHVS and CDR2 FQNEAQ. Trimming took 4 bases from V and 7 from J, leaving 10 bases between them. For the CDR3, the DNA is TGTGCCAGCAGCTCAGGGTTGGGTGGCTACACCTTC. It yields the protein CASSSGLGGYTF.

The rearrangement joins TRBV10-3 to TRBJ2-5; weak D call: TRBD2 (7 bases). V gave up 8 bases and J gave up 2 bases, with 12 bases separating them. The CDR3 extends over 13 amino acids. Germline V gene data show CDR1 as ENHRY and CDR2 as SYGVKD. CDR3 bases: TGTGCCATCGGGGGGGCACAGCAAGAGACCCAGTACTTC. This gives the protein CAIGGAQQETQYF.

The sample holds many counts of this clonotype. V usage is TRBV29-1 and J usage is TRBJ2-6; D gene uncertain. The V end lost 3 bases, the J end lost 2 bases, and 5 bases lay between the germline ends. The CDR3 has 13 residues. Looked up from germline, CDR1 is SQVTM and CDR2 is ANQGSEA. CDR3 DNA sequence: TGCAGCGTTGAGCCTGCTGGGGCCAACGTCCTGACTTTC. Protein product: CSVEPAGANVLTF.

The rearrangement uses TRBV20-1 and TRBJ1-5; D call uncertain. Looked up from germline, CDR1 is DFQATT and CDR2 is SNEGSKA (reference sequence). Trimming stripped 0 bases from V and 0 bases from J, with 15 bases between. The CDR3 totals 17 residues. This chain's CDR3 is CSARDERLSYSNQPQHF. In DNA form, the CDR3 reads TGCAGTGCTAGAGATGAGAGGCTCTCCTATAGCAATCAGCCCCAGCATTTT.

The V call is TRBV7-2, the J call TRBJ2-5, with D possibly being TRBD2 (6 bases). This CDR3 is 17 amino acids long. The germline gives CDR1 SGHTA, CDR2 FQGNSA. The V and J ends lost 1 base and 4 bases respectively, with 19 bases between them. The DNA for the CDR3 is TGTGCCAGCAGCTTAGTGCGGGAAATTGGGAAAGGAGAGACCCAGTACTTC. Translated: CASSLVREIGKGETQYF.

The V call is TRBV7-8, the J call TRBJ2-3; TRBD1 is a possible D gene (7 bases). There are 17 residues in the CDR3. CDR1 is SGHVS and CDR2 is FQNEAQ in the germline V gene. The V end was cut by 5 bases, the J end by 5 bases, with 23 bases between. The CDR3 protein is CASSPRGRTGLGDTQYF. The CDR3 DNA reads as TGTGCCAGCAGCCCGAGGGGGAGGACAGGTTTGGGAGATACGCAGTATTTT.